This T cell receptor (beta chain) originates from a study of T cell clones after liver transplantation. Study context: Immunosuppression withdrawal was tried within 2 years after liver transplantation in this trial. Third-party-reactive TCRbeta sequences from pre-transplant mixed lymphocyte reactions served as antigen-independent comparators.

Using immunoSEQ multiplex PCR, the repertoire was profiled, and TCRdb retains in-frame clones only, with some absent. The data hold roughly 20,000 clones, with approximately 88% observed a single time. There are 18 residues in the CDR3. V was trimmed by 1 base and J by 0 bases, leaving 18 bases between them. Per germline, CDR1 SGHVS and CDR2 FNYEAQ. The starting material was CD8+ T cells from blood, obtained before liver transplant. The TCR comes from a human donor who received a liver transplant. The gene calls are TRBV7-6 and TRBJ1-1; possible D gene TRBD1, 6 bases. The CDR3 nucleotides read TGTGCCAGCAGCTTAGGGTATAATTCGGGACACTTGAACACTGAAGCTTTCTTT. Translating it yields CASSLGYNSGHLNTEAFF.